This T cell receptor (beta chain) emerged from a study of T cells in Graves' hyperthyroidism and ophthalmopathy. As to this clonotype: The target antigen is unknown.

Using RNA transcripts as the source, TCR beta CDR3 regions were amplified. The HTBI primer set served for first-round RT-PCR of the TCR CDR3. MiXCR, run by TCRdb on the multiplex PCR reads, gives a single entry per CDR3 protein. The sample contains about 640,000 distinct CDR3 sequences, less than 25% of which appear only once. A Clinical Activity Score of at least 3, a NOSPECS grade of at least 4 and a duration under 3 months were recorded in the ophthalmopathy patients. Together with thyroid ultrasound, orbital computed tomography, serum thyroxine and TRAb, clinical symptoms were used for diagnoses. CDR3 size: 15 residues. Germline V lookup: CDR1 MNHEY, CDR2 SVGAGI. V was clipped by 4 bases and J by 6 bases; unmatched bases: 4. Notes on the study in general: Blood held most thyroid clonotypes expanded above 0.001 frequency. Ophthalmopathy got predicted by the model a median roughly six months before its onset.

This sequence was found in a young man with Graves' ophthalmopathy. The rearrangement links TRBV6-5 to TRBJ2-2, with 11 nucleotides matching TRBD2. The sample comprised blood. The CDR3: CASSLAGGSPGELFF. DNA for the CDR3: TGTGCCAGCAGTTTAGCGGGAGGGTCACCCGGGGAGCTGTTTTTT.